Described below is a single T cell receptor beta chain sequence and its context. TCRdb's copy holds only in-frame clones and misses some; the assay was immunoSEQ multiplex PCR. The sample holds 200,000 to 250,000 clones; 83% are singletons and the top ten take approximately 7.4%. This sample was included in a study of blood T cell repertoires in COVID-19. Study in general: Acute and convalescent COVID-19 samples came from the United States, Italy and Spain. T cells, B-cell-depleted T cells, or PBMCs provided the cDNA or gDNA that served as material.

The CDR3 is made up of 16 amino acids. From germline, CDR1 is SEHNR and CDR2 FQNEAQ (reference sequence). V shed 5 bases, J shed 0 bases, and the junction held 8 bases outside the gene matches. The TCR was taken from a woman in her fifties or sixties with acute or convalescent COVID-19. Sequenced: peripheral blood. The gene calls are TRBV7-9 and TRBJ1-1, with TRBD1 matching 8 bases. The CDR3 region is CASSNRQGRLNTEAFF. In nucleotides, the CDR3 is TGTGCCAGCAGCAATCGACAGGGGCGGTTGAACACTGAAGCTTTCTTT. Using reference TRBV7-9 and TRBJ1-1 for the parts outside the CDR3, the full variable domain is DTGVSQNPRHKITKRGQNVTFRCDPISEHNRLYWYRQTLGQGPEFLTYFQNEAQLEKSRLLSDRFSAERPKGSFSTLEIQRTEQGDSAMYLCASSNRQGRLNTEAFFGQGTRLTVV.